This passage covers 18 T cell receptor beta chains from one sample sequenced in a study of T cell changes during pregnancy in multiple sclerosis. This table comes from immunoSEQ multiplex PCR, and its TCRdb copy is limited to in-frame clones, with some not included. The sample has approximately 58,000 clones, over 80% seen once; the top ten hold around 2.8%. The sequences come from peripheral blood, collected in the second trimester of pregnancy. The receptors stem from a female donor in good health, enrolled as a control in a pregnancy study.

This clone was counted once. The CDR3 spells CASSLGRPARAEAFF. Here the CDR3 DNA reads TGCGCCAGCAGCTTGGGTAGACCCGCGAGGGCTGAAGCTTTCTTT. The chain combines TRBV5-1 with TRBJ1-1; no firm D call. Germline CDR1 reads SGHRS; CDR2 reads YFSETQ. Trimming removed 0 bases from V and 6 bases from J, with 15 bases in between. This CDR3 spans 15 amino acids.

CDR3 DNA: TGTGCCAGTAGTATAGAGGGGGACAGGGGGCCTAGCACAGATACGCAGTATTTT. As protein: CASSIEGDRGPSTDTQYF. J is TRBJ2-3 and V is TRBV19; 12 bases are a match to TRBD1. Trimming cost V 0 bases and J 0 bases; bases outside gene matches: 4. The CDR3 totals 18 residues. CDR1 is LNHDA, CDR2 SQIVND, per germline (reference sequence).

DNA for the CDR3: TGTGCCAGCAGCCGGTCGGAGGGCTATGGCTACACCTTC. This sequence encodes CASSRSEGYGYTF. J is TRBJ1-2 and V is TRBV6-6, with D uncertain. The CDR3 contains 13 residues. Trimming shortened V by 6 bases and J by 4 bases, and 12 bases separated the two germline ends. The V gene's germline CDR1 is MNHNY and CDR2 SVGAGI (reference sequence).

This chain links TRBV15 with TRBJ2-7; D gene ambiguous. V lost 1 base, J lost 2 bases, and 9 bases lay in between. This CDR3 region has 14 residues. Germline V gene sequence: CDR1 LNHNV, CDR2 YYDKDF (reference sequence). The CDR3 loop is CATSRGAETYEQYF. The CDR3 DNA reads TGTGCCACCAGCAGAGGGGCCGAGACCTACGAGCAGTACTTC.

The V call is TRBV12-5, the J call TRBJ2-3; no clear D gene. V gave up 6 bases and J gave up 0 bases, with 4 bases separating them. Germline CDR1 is LGHNT and CDR2 is FRNRAP. This CDR3 spans 12 amino acids. CDR3 in DNA: TGTGCTAGTGGGACTAGCACAGATACGCAGTATTTT. It encodes CASGTSTDTQYF.

The chain recombines TRBV7-2 with TRBJ2-1; TRBD2 matches at 11 bases. Germline V lookup: CDR1 SGHTA, CDR2 FQGNSA. V trimming: 5 bases; J trimming: 4 bases; junction bases outside the gene matches: 1. The CDR3 sequence is 14 residues long. The CDR3 protein is CASSRLAGYNEQFF. The DNA for the CDR3 is TGTGCCAGCAGCCGACTAGCGGGGTACAATGAGCAGTTCTTC.

The rearrangement links TRBV18 to TRBJ1-1; D is perhaps TRBD1 (6 bases). Germline CDR1 KGHSH, CDR2 LQKENI. V lost 4 bases and J lost 7, with 13 bases in between. CDR3 length equals 13 residues. CDR3 nucleotide sequence: TGTGCCAGCTCACGTCAGGGGACCTTTGAAGCTTTCTTT. Protein sequence: CASSRQGTFEAFF.

The rearrangement links TRBV10-3 to TRBJ2-1; D is undetermined. The ends were cut back, 6 bases at V and 9 bases at J, with 12 bases in the middle. Germline V gene data show CDR1 as ENHRY and CDR2 as SYGVKD. The CDR3 length is 12 residues. The CDR3 DNA is TGTGCCATCAGACTAAAGCCGGGTGAGCAGTTCTTC. Translation gives CAIRLKPGEQFF.

The sample holds one count of this clone. In DNA, the CDR3 is TGTGCCAGCAGCCGGAGCCTCTATAATTCACCCCTCCACTTT. Residues: CASSRSLYNSPLHF. The chain combines TRBV5-6 with TRBJ1-6; no firm D call. From germline, CDR1 is SGHDT and CDR2 YYEEEE. Trimming took off 4 bases at V and 3 bases at J, with 8 bases between the two ends. The CDR3 spans 14 residues. The full variable domain, with the rest looked up from reference TRBV5-6 and TRBJ1-6, is DAGVTQSPTHLIKTRGQQVTLRCSPKSGHDTVSWYQQALGQGPQFIFQYYEEEERQRGNFPDRFSGHQFPNYSSELNVNALLLGDSALYLCASSRSLYNSPLHFGNGTRLTVT.

The chain uses TRBV5-1 and TRBJ2-5; the D gene is possibly TRBD2 (6 bases). V lost 0 bases and J 4 bases, leaving 10 bases between the germline ends. The CDR3 contains 14 residues. CDR1 and CDR2 from the germline V gene are SGHRS and YFSETQ. The CDR3 here is CASSLDGGLETQYF. The CDR3 region has the DNA TGCGCCAGCAGCTTGGACGGAGGGTTAGAGACCCAGTACTTC.

This chain connects TRBV7-9 to TRBJ1-3; D may be TRBD1 (6 bases). Looked up from germline, CDR1 is SEHNR and CDR2 is FQNEAQ (reference sequence). V was shortened by 5 bases and J by 0 bases, with 8 bases between the two germline ends. The CDR3 loop spans 14 amino acids. CDR3 amino acids: CASSMDSSGNTIYF. DNA for the CDR3: TGTGCCAGCAGCATGGACAGCTCTGGAAACACCATATATTTT.

The CDR3 region has the DNA TGTGCCAGCAGTTCCGGGACAGGGATCGTAAAACTGTTTTTT. Protein product: CASSSGTGIVKLFF. The J gene is TRBJ1-4, the V gene TRBV28; 9 positions agree with TRBD1. Germline loops: CDR1 MDHEN, CDR2 SYDVKM. The CDR3 runs 14 residues. V was pared by 4 bases and J by 10 bases, with 7 bases of the junction left unmatched.

The chain is built from TRBV9 and TRBJ2-3, with D maybe TRBD2 (6 bases). The CDR3 totals 14 residues. V shed 2 bases and J shed 4 bases, with 11 bases lying between them. Germline lookup yields CDR1 SGDLS and CDR2 YYNGEE. DNA of the CDR3: TGTGCCAGCAGCGTTGGGACTTCTTCAGATACGCAGTATTTT. This encodes CASSVGTSSDTQYF.

The J gene is TRBJ2-7, the V gene TRBV2, with a weak D call TRBD2 (6 bases). V was cut by 6 bases and J by 3 bases, with 12 bases left in between. The CDR3 is 13 amino acids. CDR1 SNHLY and CDR2 FYNNEI come from the germline V gene. The CDR3: CASRTGLFYEQYF. For the CDR3, the DNA is TGTGCCAGCAGGACGGGACTGTTCTACGAGCAGTACTTC. The variable domain in full, with the rest retrieved from reference TRBV2 and TRBJ2-7, is EPEVTQTPSHQVTQMGQEVILRCVPISNHLYFYWYRQILGQKVEFLVSFYNNEISEKSEIFDDQFSVERPDGSNFTLKIRSTKLEDSAMYFCASRTGLFYEQYFGPGTRLTVT.

V gene TRBV7-2 combines with J gene TRBJ2-5; D not resolved. Germline loops: CDR1 SGHTA, CDR2 FQGNSA. The CDR3 sequence is 13 residues long. V was shortened by 1 base and J by 4 bases, with 7 bases between the two germline ends. This CDR3 reads CASSLGEIETQYF. The CDR3 DNA reads TGTGCCAGCAGCTTAGGAGAGATAGAGACCCAGTACTTC.

The genes are TRBV10-3 and TRBJ2-2, with 9 bases lining up with TRBD1. The CDR3 is 15 amino acids. Germline trimming cut 6 bases from V and 4 bases from J; bases unmatched to any gene: 6. Germline V gives CDR1 ENHRY, CDR2 SYGVKD. CDR3 in amino acids: CAIRDRGVGTGELFF. For the CDR3, the DNA is TGTGCCATCAGAGACAGGGGGGTTGGCACCGGGGAGCTGTTTTTT.

The chain joins TRBV5-1 to TRBJ2-1; D may be TRBD1 (6 bases). Trimming cost V 0 bases and J 3 bases, with 7 bases left between them. The germline V gene has CDR1 SGHRS and CDR2 YFSETQ. The CDR3 contains 14 residues. The CDR3: CASSLGQDYNEQFF. CDR3 sequence (DNA): TGCGCCAGCAGCTTGGGACAGGACTACAATGAGCAGTTCTTC.

A single count supports this clone. The chain combines TRBV11-3 with TRBJ2-3; D is perhaps TRBD2 (5 bases). This CDR3 has 13 residues. Looked up from germline, CDR1 is SGHNT and CDR2 is YENEEA. Trimming cost V 0 bases and J 7 bases, with 8 bases left between them. CDR3 nucleotide sequence: TGTGCCAGCAGCTTAGATAAGCGGAATACGCAGTATTTT. Encoded protein: CASSLDKRNTQYF.